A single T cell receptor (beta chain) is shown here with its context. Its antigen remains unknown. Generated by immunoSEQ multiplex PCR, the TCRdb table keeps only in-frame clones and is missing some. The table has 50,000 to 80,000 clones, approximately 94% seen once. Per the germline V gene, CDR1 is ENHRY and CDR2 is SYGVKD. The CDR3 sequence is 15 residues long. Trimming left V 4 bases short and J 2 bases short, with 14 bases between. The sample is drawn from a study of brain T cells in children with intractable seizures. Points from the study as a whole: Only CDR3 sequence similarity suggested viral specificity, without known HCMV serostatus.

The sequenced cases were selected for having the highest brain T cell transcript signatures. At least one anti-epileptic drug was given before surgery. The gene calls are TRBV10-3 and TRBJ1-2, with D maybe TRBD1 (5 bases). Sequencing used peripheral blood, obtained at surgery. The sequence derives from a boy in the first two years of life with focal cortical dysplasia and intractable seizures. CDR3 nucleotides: TGTGCCATCAGTGGGGGGACGCTGGTGAACTATGGCTACACCTTC. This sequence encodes CAISGGTLVNYGYTF.